This entry lists 20 T cell receptor beta chains sequenced from one sample in a study of response to subunit inactivated influenza vaccine. TCRdb re-called the RT-PCR reads with MiXCR, one entry per CDR3 protein. The sample shows approximately 700,000 distinct CDR3 sequences, approximately 14% of them seen only once. This specimen consisted of PBMCs from blood, obtained 14 days before vaccination. Receptors originate from a man aged 50 or older who received an inactivated influenza vaccine.

This clonotype was detected a few times. The chain recombines TRBV5-4 with TRBJ2-3; D might be TRBD2 (6 bases). From germline, CDR1 is SGHNT and CDR2 YYREEE (reference sequence). Trimming left V 0 bases short and J 8 bases short, with 25 bases between. The CDR3 covers 18 residues. CDR3 coding DNA: TGTGCCAGCAGCTTGGCCCAAGGTAGCGGCGTCAGGGTGGGTACGCAGTATTTT. Translated: CASSLAQGSGVRVGTQYF.

The CDR3 is CASSQDKVGTEAFF. DNA of the CDR3: TGCGCCAGCAGCCAAGATAAGGTGGGCACTGAAGCTTTCTTT. The chain uses TRBV4-1 and TRBJ1-1; D not resolved. The CDR3 runs to 14 residues. V dropped 0 bases and J dropped 4 bases, with 9 bases sitting between them. In germline, CDR1 is MGHRA, CDR2 YSYEKL.

This clonotype showed up just a few times. V and J are TRBV12-3 or TRBV12-4 and TRBJ2-3, with 9 bases fitting TRBD1. V shed 6 bases, J shed 2 bases, and the junction held 6 bases outside the gene matches. This CDR3 is built from 15 residues. The DNA for the CDR3 is TGTGCCAGCAGGCGAGGGACAGGGCTCACAGATACGCAGTATTTT. This codes for CASRRGTGLTDTQYF.

The chain couples TRBV6-1 to TRBJ2-2, with 10 bases fitting TRBD2. V gave up 10 bases and J gave up 0 bases; unmatched junction bases: 2. There are 14 residues in the CDR3. Germline CDR1 MNHNS, CDR2 SASEGT. In DNA, the CDR3 is TGTGCCACCCTAGCGGGAGCGAACACCGGGGAGCTGTTTTTT. Protein sequence: CATLAGANTGELFF.

This clonotype was observed a handful of times. The chain carries TRBV11-1 and TRBJ2-3; 11 nucleotides match TRBD2. V lost 1 base and J lost 2; bases outside the gene matches: 11. The CDR3 consists of 19 residues. CDR1 SGHAT and CDR2 FQDESV come from the germline V gene (reference sequence). This CDR3 reads CASSLGPSGGQPYTDTQYF. CDR3 DNA sequence: TGTGCCAGCAGCTTAGGGCCTAGCGGGGGGCAGCCCTACACAGATACGCAGTATTTT.

This clonotype was found a few times. CDR3 in amino acids: CASTPGQGVGGVETQYF. DNA of the CDR3: TGTGCCAGCACCCCGGGACAGGGGGTCGGGGGCGTGGAGACCCAGTACTTC. The gene calls are TRBV9 and TRBJ2-5, with TRBD1 matching over 11 bases. CDR3 size: 17 residues. The ends lost 6 bases at V and 5 bases at J; junction bases unmatched: 15. Germline V gives CDR1 SGDLS, CDR2 YYNGEE. Using reference TRBV9 and TRBJ2-5 for the parts outside the CDR3, the full variable domain is DSGVTQTPKHLITATGQRVTLRCSPRSGDLSVYWYQQSLDQGLQFLIQYYNGEERAKGNILERFSAQQFPDLHSELNLSSLELGDSALYFCASTPGQGVGGVETQYFGPGTRLLVL.

This clonotype was counted a few times. The J gene is TRBJ2-7, the V gene TRBV29-1; D possibly corresponds to TRBD2 (6 bases). This CDR3 spans 12 amino acids. The ends were cut back, 6 bases at V and 1 base at J, with 10 bases in the middle. CDR1 SQVTM and CDR2 ANQGSEA come from the germline V gene. CDR3 nucleotides: TGCAGCGTGCGGGGTCCGTCCTACGAGCAGTACTTC. Translation: CSVRGPSYEQYF.

This clonotype has only a few counts. The V call is TRBV12-3 or TRBV12-4, the J call TRBJ1-4; D gene unclear. This CDR3 is built from 13 residues. V lost 5 bases, J lost 11 bases, and 15 bases lay in between. The CDR3 DNA follows: TGTGCCAGCAGTCCTCTCCCCGACGGGAAACTGTTTTTT. As protein: CASSPLPDGKLFF.

V and J are TRBV30 and TRBJ2-7; D is uncertain. The CDR3 loop spans 14 amino acids. Germline V lookup: CDR1 GTSNPN, CDR2 SVGIG (reference sequence). Deletions cut 4 bases from V and 0 bases from J, with 13 bases between. The CDR3 DNA reads as TGTGCCTGGACTATCGCCGGTAGCTCCTACGAGCAGTACTTC. It codes for CAWTIAGSSYEQYF. The entire variable domain, with the rest obtained from reference TRBV30 and TRBJ2-7, is as follows: SQTIHQWPATLVQPVGSPLSLECTVEGTSNPNLYWYRQAAGRGLQLLFYSVGIGQISSEVPQNLSASRPQDRQFILSSKKLLLSDSGFYLCAWTIAGSSYEQYFGPGTRLTVT.

In this sample, this clonotype turned up a few times. This chain links TRBV6-1 with TRBJ2-6; D perhaps matches TRBD1 (6 bases). V gave up 10 bases and J gave up 0 bases, with 16 bases separating them. From germline, CDR1 is MNHNS and CDR2 SASEGT. The CDR3 loop spans 16 amino acids. Here the CDR3 DNA reads TGTGCCACCACGGGACACCTGGCCTCTGGGGCCAACGTCCTGACTTTC. Its translation: CATTGHLASGANVLTF.

This clonotype appeared a few times. The J gene is TRBJ2-7, the V gene TRBV6-9; D may be TRBD1 or TRBD2 (6 bases each). The ends were cut back, 4 bases at V and 1 base at J, with 17 bases in the middle. This CDR3 region has 16 residues. Germline values: CDR1 MNHGY, CDR2 SVAAGI. CDR3 DNA sequence: TGTGCCAGCAGTTCACCCGGGCAGGGGACTTCCTACGAGCAGTACTTC. Its protein is CASSSPGQGTSYEQYF.

The V call is TRBV5-5, the J call TRBJ1-6; D is perhaps TRBD1 (6 bases). The CDR3 is 17 amino acids. Trimming stripped 1 base from V and 9 bases from J, with 20 bases between. Per germline, CDR1 SGHKS and CDR2 YYEKEE (reference sequence). CDR3 nucleotides: TGTGCCAGCAGCTTGATGGGGGCCGGGCGTTCGGGTTCACCCCTCCACTTT. It specifies CASSLMGAGRSGSPLHF.

In DNA, the CDR3 is TGTGCCAGCAGTCCTAGACAGATGAATCAGCCCCAGCATTTT. Protein: CASSPRQMNQPQHF. The J gene is TRBJ1-5, the V gene TRBV6-1, with a tentative D call TRBD1 (5 bases). V was cut by 5 bases and J by 4 bases, with 12 bases left in between. The germline V gene has CDR1 MNHNS and CDR2 SASEGT. The CDR3 covers 14 residues.

This clonotype was picked up a small number of times. J is TRBJ2-7 and V is TRBV10-3; the match to TRBD1 covers 10 bases. This CDR3 contains 15 residues. Looked up from germline, CDR1 is ENHRY and CDR2 is SYGVKD. Losses at the gene ends were 3 bases for V and 7 bases for J; bases not matched to a gene: 9. CDR3 in amino acids: CAISEGGQGLGEQYF. The CDR3 nucleotides read TGTGCCATCAGTGAAGGGGGACAGGGGCTGGGGGAGCAGTACTTC.

This chain uses TRBV20-1 with TRBJ2-5; perhaps TRBD1 as D (6 bases). Trimming left V 6 bases short and J 1 base short, with 12 bases between. This CDR3 is 13 amino acids long. Germline values: CDR1 DFQATT, CDR2 SNEGSKA (reference sequence). The CDR3 here is CSARQAFQETQYF. The CDR3 DNA sequence: TGCAGTGCGAGACAGGCCTTCCAAGAGACCCAGTACTTC.

This CDR3 is CASSQGTGGRQAFF. CDR3 bases: TGTGCCAGCAGCCAAGGGACAGGGGGCAGGCAAGCTTTCTTT. The chain carries TRBV3-1 and TRBJ1-1, with 11 bases lining up with TRBD1. Germline values: CDR1 LGHDT, CDR2 YNNKEL (reference sequence). The CDR3 covers 14 residues. J was trimmed by 9 bases and V by 1 base; bases with no gene match: 4.

This clonotype was observed a single time. The chain joins TRBV5-1 to TRBJ2-2; 9 nucleotides line up with TRBD2. Unmatched junction bases numbered 6, after V lost 2 bases and J lost 4 bases. The CDR3 covers 16 residues. The V gene's germline CDR1 is SGHRS and CDR2 YFSETQ. CDR3 region: CASSFGASGTTGELFF. As DNA, the CDR3 is TGCGCCAGCAGCTTCGGCGCTAGCGGGACCACCGGGGAGCTGTTTTTT.

This chain connects TRBV10-3 to TRBJ2-3, with 7 bases matching TRBD2. In germline, CDR1 is ENHRY, CDR2 SYGVKD. CDR3 length equals 14 residues. V dropped 4 bases and J dropped 1; count of bases not matched to a gene: 2. The CDR3 region is CAISAGRRTDTQYF. CDR3 DNA: TGTGCCATCAGTGCCGGGAGGCGCACAGATACGCAGTATTTT.

V and J are TRBV20-1 and TRBJ2-5; TRBD1 might be the D (6 bases). The CDR3 covers 13 residues. Germline loops: CDR1 DFQATT, CDR2 SNEGSKA (reference sequence). The V gene lost 0 bases and the J gene lost 7 bases, with 12 bases spanning the gap. The CDR3 DNA reads TGCAGTGCTAGAGAGGTCAGGGGCGGGACCCAGTACTTC. The encoded protein is CSAREVRGGTQYF.

This clonotype has ten or more counts. The V and J genes are TRBV4-1 and TRBJ1-2; D is ambiguous. Trimming stripped 1 base from V and 8 bases from J, with 23 bases between. The CDR3 covers 17 residues. CDR1 is MGHRA and CDR2 is YSYEKL in the germline V gene. For the CDR3, the DNA is TGCGCCAGCAGCCAAGGATTAAGGATGGGTTCCTATCCGGGCTACACCTTC. Amino acids: CASSQGLRMGSYPGYTF.